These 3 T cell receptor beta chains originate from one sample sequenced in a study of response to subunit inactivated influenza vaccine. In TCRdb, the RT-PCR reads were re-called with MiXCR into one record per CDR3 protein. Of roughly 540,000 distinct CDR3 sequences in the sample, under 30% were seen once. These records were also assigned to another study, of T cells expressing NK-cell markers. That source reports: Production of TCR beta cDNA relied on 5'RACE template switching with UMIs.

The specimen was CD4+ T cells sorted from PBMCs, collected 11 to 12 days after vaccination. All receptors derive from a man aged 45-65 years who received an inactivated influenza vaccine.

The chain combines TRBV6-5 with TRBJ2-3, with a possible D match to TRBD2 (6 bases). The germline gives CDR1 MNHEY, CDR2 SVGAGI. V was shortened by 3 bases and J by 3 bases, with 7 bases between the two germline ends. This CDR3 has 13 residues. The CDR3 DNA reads TGTGCCAGCAGTTATGGGGGGACAGATACGCAGTATTTT. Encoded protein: CASSYGGTDTQYF.

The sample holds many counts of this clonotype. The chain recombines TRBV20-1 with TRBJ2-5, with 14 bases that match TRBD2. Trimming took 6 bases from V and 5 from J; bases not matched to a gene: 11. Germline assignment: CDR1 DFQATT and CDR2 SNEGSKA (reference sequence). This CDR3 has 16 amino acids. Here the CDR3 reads CSAARTSGGIGETQYF. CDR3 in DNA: TGCAGTGCAGCTCGGACTAGCGGGGGGATCGGGGAGACCCAGTACTTC.

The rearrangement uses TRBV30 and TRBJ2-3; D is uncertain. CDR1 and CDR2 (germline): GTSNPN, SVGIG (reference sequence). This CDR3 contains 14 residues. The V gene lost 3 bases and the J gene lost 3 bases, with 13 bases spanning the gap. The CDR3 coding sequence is TGTGCCTGGAGGAGGACGGCGCTAACAGATACGCAGTATTTT. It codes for CAWRRTALTDTQYF.